Included here is one T cell receptor beta chain sequence, with context. The data were obtained in a study of cytomegalovirus exposure and HLA in healthy donors. The CDR3 length is 13 residues. The ends were cut back, 6 bases at V and 5 bases at J, with 13 bases in the middle. Germline V CDR1 and CDR2: MRHNA, SNTAGT. A multiplex PCR was run with 60 Vbeta primers and 13 Jbeta primers. Method: immunoSEQ multiplex PCR; TCRdb's copy keeps in-frame clones and lacks some. The sample consists of about 160,000 clones, over 75% of them appearing once. Sequenced sample: PBMCs. This chain connects TRBV6-4 to TRBJ2-5; D perhaps matches TRBD1 (6 bases). The sequence derives from a woman younger than 35 in good health and CMV-seronegative. CDR3 DNA sequence: TGTGCCAGCAGCGAGACAGGCGTGGAGACCCAGTACTTC. It specifies CASSETGVETQYF.